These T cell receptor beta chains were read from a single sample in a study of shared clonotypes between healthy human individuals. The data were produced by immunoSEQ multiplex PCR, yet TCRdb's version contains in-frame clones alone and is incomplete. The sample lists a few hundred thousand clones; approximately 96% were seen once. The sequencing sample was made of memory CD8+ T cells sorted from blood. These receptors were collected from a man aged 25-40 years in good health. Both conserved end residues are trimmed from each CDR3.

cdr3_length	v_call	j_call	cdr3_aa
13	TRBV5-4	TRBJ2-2	ASSLESWNTGELF
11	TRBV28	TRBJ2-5	ASSPGKRETQY
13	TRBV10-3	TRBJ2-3	AISARGQFTDTQY
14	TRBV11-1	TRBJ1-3	ASSLGGFSSGNTIY
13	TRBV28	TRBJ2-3	ASSHRGGGTDTQY
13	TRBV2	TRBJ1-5	ASSDQGWSNQPQH
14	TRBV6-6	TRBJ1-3	ASSYFTGATGNTIY
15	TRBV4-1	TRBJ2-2	ASSQVIAGVPTGELF
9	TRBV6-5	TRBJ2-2	ASLGTGELF
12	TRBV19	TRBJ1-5	ASSRTGGGQPQH
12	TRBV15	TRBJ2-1	ATSRADRYNEQF
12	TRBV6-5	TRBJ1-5	ASSYWQGTQPQH
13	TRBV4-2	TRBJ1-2	ASSPGQGPNYGYT
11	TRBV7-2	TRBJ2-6	ASSRSGANVLT
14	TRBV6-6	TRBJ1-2	ASSYLLGQPGYGYT
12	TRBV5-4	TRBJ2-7	ASSLIPTTYEQY
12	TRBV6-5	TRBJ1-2	ASSYSTGNYGYT
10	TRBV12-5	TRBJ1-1	ASTGGSGEAF
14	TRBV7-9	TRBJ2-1	ASSLALGRIYNEQF
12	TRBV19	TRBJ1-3	ARVETEGGNTIY
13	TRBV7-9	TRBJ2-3	ASIPGGPHTDTQY
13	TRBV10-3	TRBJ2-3	AISEFSASTDTQY
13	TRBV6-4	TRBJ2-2	ASSPELAHTGELF
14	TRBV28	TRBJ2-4	ASRPPPGGGKNIQY
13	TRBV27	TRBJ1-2	ASSLGTGSLYGYT
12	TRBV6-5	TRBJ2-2	ASTRTGGAGELF
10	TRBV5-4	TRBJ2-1	ASSFPPNEQF
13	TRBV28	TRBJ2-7	ASSFPGQGSYEQY
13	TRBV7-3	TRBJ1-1	ASSTGQGRITEAF
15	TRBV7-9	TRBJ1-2	ASSLGVGENVNYGYT
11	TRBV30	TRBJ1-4	AWRVGSGRKLF
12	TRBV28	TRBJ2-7	ASSFRTGLSEQY
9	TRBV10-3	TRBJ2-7	AITSGSEQY
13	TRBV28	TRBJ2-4	AVSLTGGAKNIQY
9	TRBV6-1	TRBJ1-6	ASRAASPLH
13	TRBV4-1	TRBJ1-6	ASSQARQGNSPLH
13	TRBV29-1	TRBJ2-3	SVQLAGGPGYTQY
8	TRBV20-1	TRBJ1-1	SAPSYEAF
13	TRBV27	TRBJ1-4	ASSSSYRADEKLF
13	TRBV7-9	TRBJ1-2	ASSLARGDSPGYT
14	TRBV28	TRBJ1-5	ASSMDRGNRNQPQH
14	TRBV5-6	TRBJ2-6	ASSLVTRSGANVLT
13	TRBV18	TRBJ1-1	ASSPVQGLNTEAF
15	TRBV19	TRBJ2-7	ASSRLAGPKELYEQY
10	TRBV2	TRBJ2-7	ASSGRGERQY
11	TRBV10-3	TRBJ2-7	AIRTSGAYEQY
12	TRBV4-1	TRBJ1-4	ASSQGGWGEKLF
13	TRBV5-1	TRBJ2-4	ASSLGGIPGDIQY
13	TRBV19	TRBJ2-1	ASSIVTGGRNEQF
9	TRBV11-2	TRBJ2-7	ASSPAYEQY
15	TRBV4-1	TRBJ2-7	ASSLRTSGSLTYEQY
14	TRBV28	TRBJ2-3	ASSLILAGSTDTQY
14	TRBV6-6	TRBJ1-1	ASSYPKGGGNTEAF
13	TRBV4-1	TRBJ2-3	ASSQYDASTDTQY
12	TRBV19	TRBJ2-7	ASSTGLAGWEQY
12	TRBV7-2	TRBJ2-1	ASREPGLYNEQF
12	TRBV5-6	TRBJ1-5	ASSLVGGNQPQH
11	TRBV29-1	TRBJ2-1	SVASSSYNEQF
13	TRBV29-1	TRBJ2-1	SVAGGSGSYNEQF